This TCR beta chain was profiled in a study of blood T cell repertoires in COVID-19. This clone was detected once. Produced via immunoSEQ multiplex PCR; TCRdb's table is partial and in-frame only. The sample has about 440,000 clones, nearly 90% seen once. The specimen sequenced was PBMCs or T cells enriched from blood (not recorded which). The clonotype comes from a woman aged 18-35 years with acute COVID-19.

CDR3 sequence reads: CASSLEAGITDTQYF. The CDR3 bases are TGTGCCAGCAGCTTAGAAGCGGGGATCACAGATACGCAGTATTTT. This chain connects TRBV7-2 to TRBJ2-3; 7 bases line up with TRBD2. V lost 1 base, J lost 2 bases, and 3 bases stayed unmatched. In germline, CDR1 is SGHTA, CDR2 FQGNSA. CDR3 length: 15 amino acids.